What follows are 13 T cell receptor beta chains derived from one specimen sequenced in a study of T cells in Graves' hyperthyroidism and ophthalmopathy. Template material for amplifying TCR beta CDR3 regions consisted of RNA transcripts. The HTBI primer set served for first-round RT-PCR of the TCR CDR3. A single record per CDR3 protein comes from TCRdb applying MiXCR to the multiplex PCR reads. The table has just over 550,000 distinct CDR3 sequences, about half seen once. Input material: peripheral blood or thyroid tissue (not recorded which). Source of these receptors: a woman aged 18-35 years with Graves' hyperthyroidism.

The chain employs TRBV25-1 and TRBJ1-2, with a possible D match to TRBD1 (6 bases). The CDR3 runs to 13 residues. Germline V gives CDR1 MGHDK, CDR2 SYGVNS. Trimming left V 4 bases short and J 8 bases short, with 14 bases between. The CDR3 bases are TGTGCCAGCAGTGCTGACAGGACACGCGGCTACACCTTC. The encoded protein is CASSADRTRGYTF.

The V gene is TRBV7-9, the J gene TRBJ2-7, with a weak D call TRBD2 (6 bases). V shed 5 bases and J shed 1 base, with 12 bases lying between them. The CDR3 is made up of 14 amino acids. Germline CDR1 and CDR2: SEHNR and FQNEAQ (reference sequence). In DNA, the CDR3 is TGTGCCAGCAGCCCGCGTGGACTATCCTACGAGCAGTACTTC. This translates into CASSPRGLSYEQYF.

This sequence joins TRBV20-1 and TRBJ2-5; D is unresolved. CDR1 is DFQATT and CDR2 is SNEGSKA in the germline V gene (reference sequence). The V and J ends lost 0 bases and 4 bases respectively, with 6 bases between them. The CDR3 has 12 residues. This CDR3 reads CSAREVAETQYF. For the CDR3, the DNA is TGCAGTGCTAGAGAGGTAGCAGAGACCCAGTACTTC.

This clonotype was counted at least ten times. The gene calls are TRBV9 and TRBJ2-7; TRBD1 might be the D (6 bases). CDR3 length: 15 residues. Trimming left V 0 bases short and J 2 bases short, with 12 bases between. Per germline, CDR1 SGDLS and CDR2 YYNGEE. The CDR3 loop reads CASSVGQARTYEQYF. In DNA form, the CDR3 reads TGTGCCAGCAGCGTAGGACAGGCCAGGACCTACGAGCAGTACTTC.

V usage is TRBV2 and J usage is TRBJ1-5; the D is unclear. The V gene's germline CDR1 is SNHLY and CDR2 FYNNEI. V gave up 4 bases and J gave up 3 bases, with 7 bases separating them. This CDR3 comprises 13 residues. The CDR3 is CASSVADNQPQHF. For the CDR3, the DNA is TGTGCCAGCAGTGTGGCAGACAATCAGCCCCAGCATTTT.

The J gene is TRBJ1-5, the V gene TRBV29-1; 9 bases are shared with TRBD1. CDR3 length: 13 amino acids. CDR1 SQVTM and CDR2 ANQGSEA come from the germline V gene. This chain's CDR3 is CSLGQGSNQPQHF. CDR3 bases: TGCAGTTTAGGACAGGGGAGCAATCAGCCCCAGCATTTT.

This clonotype was counted a few times. The V gene is TRBV7-6, the J gene TRBJ1-2, with 8 bases fitting TRBD1. The V gene's germline CDR1 is SGHVS and CDR2 FNYEAQ. With 5 bases clipped from V and 7 bases from J, the junction kept 3 bases outside the gene matches. This CDR3 region has 12 residues. As DNA, the CDR3 is TGTGCCAGCAGCACACAGGGGGGTGGCTACACCTTC. Translating gives CASSTQGGGYTF.

This clonotype came up many times. The rearrangement links TRBV29-1 to TRBJ2-5; D remains ambiguous. Germline assignment: CDR1 SQVTM and CDR2 ANQGSEA. Trimming pared 2 bases from V and 2 bases from J, leaving 9 bases between. The CDR3 loop spans 13 amino acids. The CDR3 loop reads CSVEWNRQETQYF. The CDR3 nucleotides are TGCAGCGTTGAATGGAATAGACAAGAGACCCAGTACTTC.

The rearrangement uses TRBV6-6 and TRBJ2-7; D gene uncertain. This CDR3 comprises 13 residues. V gave up 7 bases and J gave up 3 bases, with 13 bases separating them. Germline V gene sequence: CDR1 MNHNY, CDR2 SVGAGI (reference sequence). CDR3 sequence (DNA): TGTGCCAGCACAATCGGTAGGGACTACGAGCAGTACTTC. Its translation is CASTIGRDYEQYF.

A remark on this clonotype: This clone may be a read error of a much larger clone one base away. The V call is TRBV20-1, the J call TRBJ2-5, with 7 nucleotides matching TRBD2. The germline gives CDR1 DFQATT, CDR2 SNEGSKA (reference sequence). The CDR3 consists of 14 residues. CDR3 in amino acids: CSASVGGSTETRYF. CDR3 sequence (DNA): TGCAGTGCTAGTGTCGGCGGGAGTACAGAGACCCGGTACTTC.

V is TRBV5-1 and J is TRBJ1-1, with TRBD1 matching 7 bases. The trim removed 6 bases at V and 1 base at J, leaving 12 bases unmatched. Germline CDR1 is SGHRS and CDR2 is YFSETQ. The CDR3 runs 16 residues. The CDR3 DNA reads TGCGCCAGCATCGCGAAGGGGGCAGGATGGAACACTGAAGCTTTCTTT. This sequence encodes CASIAKGAGWNTEAFF.

The chain is built from TRBV7-2 and TRBJ1-5; D possibly corresponds to TRBD1 (5 bases). The V end lost 5 bases, the J end lost 3 bases, and 11 bases lay between the germline ends. Germline V gene lookup returns CDR1 SGHTA and CDR2 FQGNSA. The CDR3 is made up of 14 amino acids. The CDR3 region is CASSPRVDNQPQHF. The CDR3 DNA sequence: TGTGCCAGCAGCCCCAGGGTAGACAATCAGCCCCAGCATTTT.

CDR3 region: CASSGRTGGWDTEAFF. CDR3 coding DNA: TGTGCCAGCAGCGGAAGGACAGGGGGCTGGGACACTGAAGCTTTCTTT. The chain is built from TRBV7-9 and TRBJ1-1; 11 bases fit TRBD1. Losses at the gene ends were 5 bases for V and 3 bases for J; bases not matched to a gene: 8. From germline, CDR1 is SEHNR and CDR2 FQNEAQ (reference sequence). CDR3 size: 16 residues. Supplemented by reference TRBV7-9 and TRBJ1-1, the full variable domain reads DTGVSQNPRHKITKRGQNVTFRCDPISEHNRLYWYRQTLGQGPEFLTYFQNEAQLEKSRLLSDRFSAERPKGSFSTLEIQRTEQGDSAMYLCASSGRTGGWDTEAFFGQGTRLTVV.